This T cell receptor beta chain was identified in a study of read filtering for tumor transcriptome and immune sequencing. Study details: Patients were approximately 17 male and around 15 female, mean age 65.9 years, range about 45 to 85. TCR-mapped reads were about 4.05 to 10.27 million with IR-seq versus about 85 to 1,300 with RNA-seq. Study-wide results and caveats: Correlation between methods rose after single-read clonotypes were removed. Approximately 80% of IR-seq clonotypes had one read, totaling about 3.5% of reads; RNA-seq: roughly 76% and 46%.

Germline trimming cut 6 bases from V and 1 base from J; bases unmatched to any gene: 2. The CDR3 runs to 14 residues. CDR1 and CDR2 from the germline V gene are DFQATT and SNEGSKA (reference sequence). This clonotype was picked up many times. Its antigen remains unidentified. Molecular barcoded adaptors covering alpha/delta and beta/gamma chains were used on around 400 ng RNA. TCRdb recomputed calls from the reads with MiXCR, one row per CDR3 protein. This sample has around 40,000 distinct CDR3 sequences, with about 13% found just once. The genes are TRBV20-1 and TRBJ2-6; 8 nucleotides align to TRBD1. The sequenced material came from a population of CD138-negative cells sorted from bone marrow. The receptor's source is a donor over 35 with multiple myeloma. The DNA for the CDR3 is TGCAGTGCCTACAGGGGGTCTGGGGCCAACGTCCTGACTTTC. The encoded protein is CSAYRGSGANVLTF.